The entry that follows covers one TCR beta chain sequence. As yet, its antigen is unknown. V was cut by 6 bases and J by 2 bases, with 7 bases left in between. CDR1 is DFQATT, CDR2 SNEGSKA, per germline (reference sequence). The length of the CDR3 is 11 residues. This record comes from a study of cytomegalovirus exposure and HLA in healthy donors. Primers for the PCR totalled 60 Vbeta and 13 Jbeta. Some clones are missing from TCRdb's copy, which holds only in-frame ones; the method was immunoSEQ multiplex PCR. Among approximately 150,000 clones listed, 65% to 80% were seen once. General study results and limits: While the bulk of TCR sequences proved rare, some public TCRs turned up in many donors.

The TCR was taken from a woman aged 40 to 55 in good health and CMV-seropositive. The chain couples TRBV20-1 to TRBJ1-2; no firm D call. Sample: PBMCs. The CDR3 spells CSARENYGYTF. CDR3 nucleotides: TGCAGTGCCCGGGAGAACTATGGCTACACCTTC.